Described below is a single TCR beta chain sequence and its context. Its antigen is unidentified. This record comes from a study of cytomegalovirus exposure and HLA in healthy donors. Study observations and caveats: Presence/absence analyses took donor sequencing depth as roughly uniform.

PCR involved 60 Vbeta and 13 Jbeta primers. Using immunoSEQ multiplex PCR, the repertoire was profiled, and TCRdb retains in-frame clones only, with some absent. The profile shows 120,000 or so clones, 15% to 20% of them singletons. The CDR3 extends over 17 amino acids. The V gene's germline CDR1 is SGHTA and CDR2 FQGNSA. With V trimmed by 5 bases and J by 6 bases, 17 bases remained unmatched. The sequenced material came from PBMCs. The sequence came from a female donor in good health and CMV-seropositive. This rearrangement joins TRBV7-2 to TRBJ2-3; TRBD2 agrees at 7 bases. In DNA, the CDR3 is TGTGCCAGCAGCCTCTCCCGGGGATCGGGAGGTAGGGATACGCAGTATTTT. Translation gives CASSLSRGSGGRDTQYF.